This is a list of T cell receptor beta chains from one sample in a study of blood T cell repertoires in COVID-19. The table came from immunoSEQ multiplex PCR; TCRdb's copy has only in-frame clones and leaves some out. This table has approximately 81,000 clones, roughly four fifths appearing once. The specimen sequenced was peripheral blood. The receptors stem from a human donor in a cohort sampled during active COVID-19. CDR3s include the opening cysteine and the closing phenylalanine or tryptophan. Size values are once, few and many counts, or a class for expanded clones, and some rows have none.

once	15	TRBV6-2/TRBV6-3	TRBJ1-5	CASSYRRDSSQPQHF
NA	16	TRBV19	TRBJ2-3	CASSLIAGSYTDTQYF
NA	16	TRBV7-7	TRBJ2-2	CASSPRDREVTGELFF
NA	15	TRBV2	TRBJ1-5	CASRRGQGFNQPQHF
NA	13	TRBV12-3/TRBV12-4	TRBJ1-6	CASSAYEGSPLHF
NA	15	TRBV6-2/TRBV6-3	TRBJ2-5	CASSSGLAGVETQYF
NA	12	TRBV12-3/TRBV12-4	TRBJ1-3	CASSTGRNTIYF
NA	16	TRBV3-1/TRBV3-2	TRBJ2-1	CASSQTSDGSYNEQFF
NA	13	TRBV7-2	TRBJ2-1	CASSQPTGNEQFF
NA	16	TRBV4-3	TRBJ2-1	CASSGGQGKTYNEQFF
NA	15	TRBV5-1	TRBJ1-5	CASSLAGSSNQPQHF
NA	14	TRBV10-3	TRBJ1-6	CAIREDRGNSPLHF
NA	14	TRBV29-1	TRBJ1-1	CSVVGEVWNTEAFF
NA	15	TRBV11-2	TRBJ1-2	CASSPSRRGFYGYTF
NA	15	TRBV18	TRBJ1-6	CASSPTGGVGSPLHF
once	16	TRBV5-4	TRBJ1-2	CASSPDRGTVGSGYTF
NA	14	TRBV5-1	TRBJ2-7	CASSYQRSSYEQYF
few	15	TRBV4-1	TRBJ2-5	CASSQLGLAEETQYF
NA	14	TRBV4-2	TRBJ1-2	CASSQEAGAYGYTF
NA	14	TRBV7-9	TRBJ2-7	CASSLGSGLREQYF
once	16	TRBV14	TRBJ1-1	CASSQDSRIQNTEAFF
medium-sized	12	TRBV7-6	TRBJ2-7	CASSLVGDEQYF
NA	13	TRBV19	TRBJ1-4	CATRMGAGEKLFF
NA	13	TRBV29-1	TRBJ1-1	CSVTDTGNTEAFF
few	12	TRBV12-3/TRBV12-4	TRBJ1-5	CASSLERQPQHF
NA	12	TRBV2	TRBJ2-3	CASRLKGDTQYF
once	14	TRBV11-3	TRBJ2-7	CASSLSGSSYEQYF
NA	16	TRBV4-2	TRBJ2-7	CASSQDLTSGDYEQYF
NA	13	TRBV7-3	TRBJ1-2	CASSLNRDYGHTF
NA	15	TRBV5-5	TRBJ1-2	CASSPLGASHYGYTF
NA	16	TRBV4-1	TRBJ2-7	CASSPRLAVIHYEQYF
NA	16	TRBV27	TRBJ2-1	CASSLRLAGANNEQFF
NA	16	TRBV10-3	TRBJ2-5	CAISESSQGAWETQYF
few	12	TRBV11-2	TRBJ1-3	CASSPNRDTIYF
NA	15	TRBV9	TRBJ1-2	CASSVGSGDHYGYTF
NA	13	TRBV3-1/TRBV3-2	TRBJ2-3	CASSLQGTDTQYF
NA	14	TRBV19	TRBJ2-2	CASSIGLDTGELFF
NA	14	TRBV5-1	TRBJ2-5	CASSWGLAGETQYF
few	16	TRBV27	TRBJ1-6	CASSLSLSSYNSPLHF
NA	14	TRBV6-2/TRBV6-3	TRBJ2-7	CASSYAGVSYEQYF
NA	14	TRBV7-9	TRBJ2-7	CASSLQGWAHEQYF
NA	16	TRBV5-1	TRBJ2-3	CASSLPSGGSTDTQYF
NA	15	TRBV5-1	TRBJ1-1	CASSLQGAGDTEAFF
NA	14	TRBV5-1	TRBJ2-7	CASSLGDRVNEQYF
NA	16	TRBV19	TRBJ1-5	CASLPGTGEMRKPQHF
NA	15	TRBV7-2	TRBJ1-1	CASSLEAEGGTEAFF
NA	15	TRBV5-1	TRBJ2-7	CASRLPGTGAYEQYF
NA	11	TRBV6-5	TRBJ1-2	CASMRVWGYTF
NA	14	TRBV7-2	TRBJ2-1	CASSRVTGIVEQFF
once	17	TRBV27	TRBJ1-5	CASTTGKPDHSNQPQHF
NA	16	TRBV6-2/TRBV6-3	TRBJ1-2	CASSPLPGESRYGYTF
few	15	TRBV5-8	TRBJ1-5	CASFQTARGNQPQHF
NA	14	TRBV5-6	TRBJ1-6	CASSSRGTYSPLHF
NA	15	TRBV4-1	TRBJ1-2	CASSQGTGGSDGYTF
NA	19	TRBV24-1	TRBJ2-2	CATSERPGLAGPNTGELFF
NA	17	TRBV7-9	TRBJ1-5	CASQGGTGSDLIAPQHF
once	11	TRBV30	TRBJ1-3	CLGATGNTIYF